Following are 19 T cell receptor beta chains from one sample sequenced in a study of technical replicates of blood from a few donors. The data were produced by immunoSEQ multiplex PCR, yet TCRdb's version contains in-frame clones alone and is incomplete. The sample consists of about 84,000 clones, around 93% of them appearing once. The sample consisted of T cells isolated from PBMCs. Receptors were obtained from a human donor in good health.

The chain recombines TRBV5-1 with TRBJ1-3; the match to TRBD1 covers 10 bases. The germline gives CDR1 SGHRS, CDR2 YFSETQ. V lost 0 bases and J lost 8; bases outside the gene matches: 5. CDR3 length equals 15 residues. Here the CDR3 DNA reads TGCGCCAGCAGCTTGGCCCTGGACAGGGGGGACACCATATATTTT. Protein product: CASSLALDRGDTIYF.

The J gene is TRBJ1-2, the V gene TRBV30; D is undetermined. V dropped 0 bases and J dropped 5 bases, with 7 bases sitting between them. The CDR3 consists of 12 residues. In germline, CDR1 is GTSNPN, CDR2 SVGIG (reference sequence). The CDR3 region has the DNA TGTGCCTGGAGTGTAGAGGGATATGGCTACACCTTC. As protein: CAWSVEGYGYTF. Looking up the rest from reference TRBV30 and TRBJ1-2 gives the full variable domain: SQTIHQWPATLVQPVGSPLSLECTVEGTSNPNLYWYRQAAGRGLQLLFYSVGIGQISSEVPQNLSASRPQDRQFILSSKKLLLSDSGFYLCAWSVEGYGYTFGSGTRLTVV.

CDR3 protein: CASSLARVSSGRVKETQYF. The CDR3 DNA follows: TGTGCCAGCAGCTTAGCGAGGGTCTCTAGCGGGAGAGTGAAGGAGACCCAGTACTTC. This chain uses TRBV7-8 with TRBJ2-5; 10 positions match TRBD2. CDR1 and CDR2 from the germline V gene are SGHVS and FQNEAQ. The CDR3 totals 19 residues. Unmatched junction bases numbered 15, after V lost 0 bases and J lost 5 bases. Filled out from reference TRBV7-8 and TRBJ2-5, the complete variable domain reads GAGVSQSPRYKVAKRGQDVALRCDPISGHVSLFWYQQALGQGPEFLTYFQNEAQLDKSGLPSDRFFAERPEGSVSTLKIQRTQQEDSAVYLCASSLARVSSGRVKETQYFGPGTRLLVL.

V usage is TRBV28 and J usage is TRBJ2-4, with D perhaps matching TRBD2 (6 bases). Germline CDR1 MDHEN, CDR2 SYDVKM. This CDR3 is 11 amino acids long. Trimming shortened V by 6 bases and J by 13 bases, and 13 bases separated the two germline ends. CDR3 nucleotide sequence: TGTGCCAGCAGCATTCGGGGGTTACAGTACTTC. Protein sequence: CASSIRGLQYF.

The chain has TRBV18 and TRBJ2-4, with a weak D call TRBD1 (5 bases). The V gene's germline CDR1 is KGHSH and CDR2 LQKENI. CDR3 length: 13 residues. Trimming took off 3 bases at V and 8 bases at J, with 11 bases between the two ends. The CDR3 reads CASSPNGADIQYF. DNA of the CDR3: TGTGCCAGCTCACCGAATGGGGCGGACATTCAGTACTTC.

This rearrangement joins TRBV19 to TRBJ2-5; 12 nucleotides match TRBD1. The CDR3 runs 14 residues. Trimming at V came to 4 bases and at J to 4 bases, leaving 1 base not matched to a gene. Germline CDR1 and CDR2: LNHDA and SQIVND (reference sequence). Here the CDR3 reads CASSKGQGAETQYF. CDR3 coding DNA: TGTGCCAGTAGTAAGGGACAGGGGGCAGAGACCCAGTACTTC.

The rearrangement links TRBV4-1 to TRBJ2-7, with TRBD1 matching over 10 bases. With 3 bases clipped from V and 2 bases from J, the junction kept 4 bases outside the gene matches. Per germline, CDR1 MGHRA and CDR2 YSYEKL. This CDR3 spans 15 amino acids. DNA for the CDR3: TGCGCCAGCAGCCACGGACAGGGGGTGACCTACGAGCAGTACTTC. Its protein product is CASSHGQGVTYEQYF.

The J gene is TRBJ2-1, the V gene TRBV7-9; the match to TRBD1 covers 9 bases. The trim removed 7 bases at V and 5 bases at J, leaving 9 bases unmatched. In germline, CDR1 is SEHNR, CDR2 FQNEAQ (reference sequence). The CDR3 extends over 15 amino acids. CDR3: CASTVPGQGDNEQFF. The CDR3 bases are TGTGCCAGCACCGTACCGGGACAGGGAGACAATGAGCAGTTCTTC.

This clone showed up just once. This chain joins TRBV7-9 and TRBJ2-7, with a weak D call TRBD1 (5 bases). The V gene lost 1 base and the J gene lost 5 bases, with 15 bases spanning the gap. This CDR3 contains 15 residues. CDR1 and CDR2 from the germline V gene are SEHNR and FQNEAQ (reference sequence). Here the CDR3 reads CASSLVIGVVDEQYF. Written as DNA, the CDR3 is TGTGCCAGCAGCTTAGTCATAGGGGTGGTTGACGAGCAGTACTTC.

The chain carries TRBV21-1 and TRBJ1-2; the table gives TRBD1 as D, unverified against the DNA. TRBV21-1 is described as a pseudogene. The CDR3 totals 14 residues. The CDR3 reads CASSRTGPYGGYTF. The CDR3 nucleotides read TGTGCCAGCAGCCGGACAGGGCCATATGGTGGCTACACCTTC.

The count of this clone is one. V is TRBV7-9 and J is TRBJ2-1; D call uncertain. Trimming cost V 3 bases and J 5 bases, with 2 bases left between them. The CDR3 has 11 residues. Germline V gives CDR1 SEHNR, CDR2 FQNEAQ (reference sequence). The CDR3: CASSFNNEQFF. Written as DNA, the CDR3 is TGTGCCAGCAGCTTCAACAATGAGCAGTTCTTC.

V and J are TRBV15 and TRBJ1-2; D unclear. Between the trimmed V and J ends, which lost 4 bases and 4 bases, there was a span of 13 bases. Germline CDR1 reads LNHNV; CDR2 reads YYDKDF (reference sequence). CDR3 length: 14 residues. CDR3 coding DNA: TGTGCCACCAGCATGCCTGGGCCAACCTATGGCTACACCTTC. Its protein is CATSMPGPTYGYTF.

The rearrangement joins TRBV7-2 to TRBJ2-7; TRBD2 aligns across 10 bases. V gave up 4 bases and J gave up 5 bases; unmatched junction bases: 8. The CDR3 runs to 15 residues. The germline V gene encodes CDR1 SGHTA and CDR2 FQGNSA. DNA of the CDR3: TGTGCCAGCAGCTCCGCATTAGCGGGAGGAAACGAGCAGTACTTC. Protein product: CASSSALAGGNEQYF.

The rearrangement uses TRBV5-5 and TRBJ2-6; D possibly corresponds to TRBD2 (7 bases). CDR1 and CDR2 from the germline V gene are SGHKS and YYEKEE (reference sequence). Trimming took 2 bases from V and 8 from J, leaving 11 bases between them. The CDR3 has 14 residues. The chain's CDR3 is CASSLGGAPNVLTF. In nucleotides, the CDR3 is TGTGCCAGCAGCTTAGGGGGGGCACCCAACGTCCTGACTTTC. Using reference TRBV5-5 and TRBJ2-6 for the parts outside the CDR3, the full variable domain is DAGVTQSPTHLIKTRGQQVTLRCSPISGHKSVSWYQQVLGQGPQFIFQYYEKEERGRGNFPDRFSARQFPNYSSELNVNALLLGDSALYLCASSLGGAPNVLTFGAGSRLTVL.

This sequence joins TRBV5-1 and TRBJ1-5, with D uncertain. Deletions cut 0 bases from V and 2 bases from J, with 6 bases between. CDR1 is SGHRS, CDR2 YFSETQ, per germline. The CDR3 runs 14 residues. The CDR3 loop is CASSLVGGNQPQHF. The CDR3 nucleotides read TGCGCCAGCAGCTTGGTGGGCGGCAATCAGCCCCAGCATTTT.

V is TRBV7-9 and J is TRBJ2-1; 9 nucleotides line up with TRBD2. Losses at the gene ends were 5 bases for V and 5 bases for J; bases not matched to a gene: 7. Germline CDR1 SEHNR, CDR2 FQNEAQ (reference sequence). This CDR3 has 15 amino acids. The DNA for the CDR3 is TGTGCCAGCAGCGTTAGCGGGAGCGACCACAATGAGCAGTTCTTC. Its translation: CASSVSGSDHNEQFF.

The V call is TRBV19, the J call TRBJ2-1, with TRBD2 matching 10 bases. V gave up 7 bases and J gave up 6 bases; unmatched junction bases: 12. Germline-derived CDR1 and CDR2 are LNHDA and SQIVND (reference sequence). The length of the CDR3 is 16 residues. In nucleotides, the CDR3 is TGTGCCAGTATGGATTCCCTAGCGGGAGTTTTCAATGAGCAGTTCTTC. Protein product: CASMDSLAGVFNEQFF.

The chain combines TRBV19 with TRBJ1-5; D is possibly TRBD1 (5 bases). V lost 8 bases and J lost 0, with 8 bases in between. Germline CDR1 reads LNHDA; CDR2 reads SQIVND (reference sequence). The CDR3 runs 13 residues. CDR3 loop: CASAGDSNQPQHF. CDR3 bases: TGTGCCAGTGCGGGGGATAGCAATCAGCCCCAGCATTTT.

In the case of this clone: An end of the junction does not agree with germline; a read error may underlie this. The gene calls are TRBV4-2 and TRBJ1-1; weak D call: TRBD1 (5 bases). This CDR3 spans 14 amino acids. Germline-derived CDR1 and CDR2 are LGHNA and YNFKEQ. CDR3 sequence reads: CASSKEGQATEAFF. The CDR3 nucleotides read TGTGCCAGCAGCAAAGAAGGACAAGCCACTGAAGCTTTCTTT.